Shown below are 27 T cell receptor beta chains from a single sample sequenced in a study of blood T cell repertoires in COVID-19. Only in-frame clones appear in the TCRdb table, and some are missing; sequencing was by immunoSEQ multiplex PCR. The profile shows about 140,000 clones, approximately 87% of them singletons. The specimen was PBMCs or T cells enriched from blood (not recorded which). The receptors stem from a man aged 60 to 69 who had recovered from COVID-19.

This rearrangement joins TRBV14 to TRBJ2-2; 9 bases agree with TRBD2. The CDR3 is made up of 18 amino acids. With 1 base clipped from V and 4 bases from J, the junction kept 10 bases outside the gene matches. The V gene's germline CDR1 is SGHDN and CDR2 FVKESK. CDR3: CASSQVLDSGGVTGELFF. CDR3 in DNA: TGTGCCAGCAGCCAAGTTTTGGATAGCGGGGGCGTCACCGGGGAGCTGTTTTTT.

The CDR3 region has the DNA TGTGCCAGCAGTGGTTTAGGGGGCTCTTACAATGAGCAGTTCTTC. Protein sequence: CASSGLGGSYNEQFF. The chain has TRBV2 and TRBJ2-1, with 7 bases identical to TRBD1. The CDR3 sequence is 15 residues long. V lost 4 bases and J lost 4; bases outside the gene matches: 7. Germline loops: CDR1 SNHLY, CDR2 FYNNEI.

This sequence joins TRBV27 and TRBJ1-1; no clear D. V dropped 5 bases and J dropped 3 bases, with 10 bases sitting between them. The CDR3 spans 13 residues. Germline V gene sequence: CDR1 MNHEY, CDR2 SMNVEV (reference sequence). In DNA form, the CDR3 reads TGTGCCAGCAGTCACCGGGAGGACACTGAAGCTTTCTTT. Its protein product is CASSHREDTEAFF.

The chain joins TRBV5-4 to TRBJ2-1; a weak D match, TRBD2 (6 bases). The germline CDR1 and CDR2 sequences are SGHNT and YYREEE (reference sequence). The CDR3 runs to 12 residues. V was trimmed by 4 bases and J by 9 bases, leaving 11 bases between them. The CDR3, as DNA: TGTGCCAGCAGCCAGGTGGGGGGTGAGCAGTTCTTC. Its protein product is CASSQVGGEQFF.

The chain joins TRBV7-3 to TRBJ2-5; 10 bases line up with TRBD1. The CDR3 consists of 17 residues. V shed 2 bases and J 0 bases; nucleotides not matched to a gene: 6. Germline CDR1 and CDR2: SGHTA and FQGTGA. The CDR3 reads CASSLGGTGVDQETQYF. The CDR3 DNA sequence: TGTGCCAGCAGCTTAGGCGGGACAGGGGTCGACCAAGAGACCCAGTACTTC.

This clone was observed a handful of times. The chain combines TRBV5-4 with TRBJ2-7; 12 bases are a match to TRBD2. This CDR3 comprises 17 residues. With 4 bases clipped from V and 0 bases from J, the junction kept 8 bases outside the gene matches. CDR1 and CDR2 from the germline V gene are SGHNT and YYREEE (reference sequence). The CDR3 sequence: CASSTSGLAGLSYEQYF. For the CDR3, the DNA is TGTGCCAGCAGCACCTCGGGACTAGCGGGCCTCTCCTACGAGCAGTACTTC.

This clone was recorded once. This rearrangement joins TRBV28 to TRBJ2-1; 8 bases are a match to TRBD2. Germline-derived CDR1 and CDR2 are MDHEN and SYDVKM. The CDR3 contains 15 residues. Losses at the gene ends were 5 bases for V and 11 bases for J; bases not matched to a gene: 14. The CDR3 DNA reads TGTGCCAGCAGTCCCCGGGGGGGTAGGGGTTTCAAGCAGTTCTTC. Protein: CASSPRGGRGFKQFF. Full variable domain (outside the CDR3, taken from reference TRBV28 and TRBJ2-1): DVKVTQSSRYLVKRTGEKVFLECVQDMDHENMFWYRQDPGLGLRLIYFSYDVKMKEKGDIPEGYSVSREKKERFSLILESASTNQTSMYLCASSPRGGRGFKQFFGPGTRLTVL.

This chain uses TRBV7-2 with TRBJ2-7; D remains ambiguous. Germline V CDR1 and CDR2: SGHTA, FQGNSA. Trimming cost V 2 bases and J 0 bases, with 11 bases left between them. The CDR3 has 15 residues. This chain's CDR3 is CASSLSSTNSYEQYF. CDR3 DNA: TGTGCCAGCAGCTTAAGTAGCACTAACTCCTACGAGCAGTACTTC.

V usage is TRBV18 and J usage is TRBJ2-7, with 7 bases lining up with TRBD2. J gave up 2 bases and V 2 bases, and 6 bases lay outside the gene matches. The germline gives CDR1 KGHSH, CDR2 LQKENI. The CDR3 contains 15 residues. The CDR3 region is CASSPGQGGAYEQYF. In DNA form, the CDR3 reads TGTGCCAGCTCACCAGGGCAGGGAGGGGCCTACGAGCAGTACTTC.

This sequence joins TRBV7-3 and TRBJ1-2, with D uncertain. The CDR3 has 13 amino acids. V was shortened by 6 bases and J by 8 bases, with 16 bases between the two germline ends. Germline CDR1 reads SGHTA; CDR2 reads FQGTGA. CDR3 loop: CASSEHPAGGYTF. In nucleotides, the CDR3 is TGTGCCAGCAGTGAACACCCGGCAGGCGGCTACACCTTC.

The V gene is TRBV18, the J gene TRBJ1-1, with D possibly being TRBD1 (6 bases). This CDR3 region has 15 residues. Trimming cost V 2 bases and J 3 bases, with 13 bases left between them. Germline V lookup: CDR1 KGHSH, CDR2 LQKENI. DNA for the CDR3: TGTGCCAGCTCACCATTCGGGGGGGGCTACACTGAAGCTTTCTTT. Protein product: CASSPFGGGYTEAFF.

In this sample, this clone turned up once. V and J are TRBV9 and TRBJ2-5, with TRBD1 as a possible D gene (7 bases). The CDR3 has 15 residues. Trimming cost V 0 bases and J 9 bases, with 18 bases left between them. In germline, CDR1 is SGDLS, CDR2 YYNGEE. CDR3 protein: CASSVVSGGTVAQYF. CDR3 coding DNA: TGTGCCAGCAGCGTAGTTTCAGGGGGGACTGTGGCCCAGTACTTC.

This clone was seen a few times. The chain combines TRBV28 with TRBJ2-5; TRBD2 matches 8 bases. V lost 4 bases and J lost 4; bases outside the gene matches: 5. This CDR3 has 14 residues. In germline, CDR1 is MDHEN, CDR2 SYDVKM. The CDR3 sequence is CASSYPGGTETQYF. CDR3 DNA: TGTGCCAGCAGTTATCCGGGGGGGACAGAGACCCAGTACTTC.

This clone was detected only once. The chain links TRBV18 to TRBJ1-5; D remains ambiguous. The CDR3 is made up of 15 amino acids. Between the trimmed V and J ends, which lost 4 bases and 3 bases, there was a span of 13 bases. Looked up from germline, CDR1 is KGHSH and CDR2 is LQKENI. CDR3 in amino acids: CASSLQGEVNQPQHF. CDR3 nucleotide sequence: TGTGCCAGCTCACTCCAAGGAGAAGTCAATCAGCCCCAGCATTTT.

This clone turned up a few times. The CDR3 protein is CASSLGTSGQETQYF. The CDR3 DNA sequence: TGTGCCAGCAGTCTCGGGACTAGCGGGCAAGAGACCCAGTACTTC. J is TRBJ2-5 and V is TRBV7-7; 12 bases line up with TRBD2. Germline-derived CDR1 and CDR2 are SSHAT and FNYEAQ (reference sequence). Losses at the gene ends were 6 bases for V and 2 bases for J; bases not matched to a gene: 4. The CDR3 length is 15 residues.

The V gene is TRBV30, the J gene TRBJ2-7, with TRBD2 identical over 11 bases. CDR1 GTSNPN and CDR2 SVGIG come from the germline V gene (reference sequence). The ends lost 7 bases at V and 0 bases at J; junction bases unmatched: 14. The CDR3 is 17 amino acids. DNA of the CDR3: TGTGCCTCCACCGACAGACGACTAGCGGGGCGCTCCTACGAGCAGTACTTC. Its translation: CASTDRRLAGRSYEQYF.

The V gene is TRBV5-1, the J gene TRBJ2-5; 8 nucleotides match TRBD1. Unmatched junction bases numbered 6, after V lost 4 bases and J lost 1 base. The CDR3 extends over 15 amino acids. Germline V CDR1 and CDR2: SGHRS, YFSETQ. This CDR3 reads CASSGRTGSQETQYF. The CDR3 DNA sequence: TGCGCCAGCAGCGGTCGGACAGGGAGCCAAGAGACCCAGTACTTC.

This CDR3 is CASSLLTGGGTEAFF. The CDR3 DNA is TGCGCCAGCAGCCTTTTGACAGGGGGGGGAACTGAAGCTTTCTTT. V and J are TRBV4-1 and TRBJ1-1; the match to TRBD1 covers 9 bases. This CDR3 is 15 amino acids long. CDR1 is MGHRA, CDR2 YSYEKL, per germline. J gave up 5 bases and V 4 bases, and 8 bases lay outside the gene matches.

This clone has more than one count but fewer than ten. The V and J genes are TRBV29-1 and TRBJ2-7, with D possibly matching TRBD1 (5 bases). Germline V lookup: CDR1 SQVTM, CDR2 ANQGSEA. V was cut by 3 bases and J by 3 bases, with 12 bases left in between. The CDR3 length is 13 residues. DNA for the CDR3: TGCAGCGTTGATGGGCAGGGAAGCTACGAGCAGTACTTC. Its protein is CSVDGQGSYEQYF.

This clone has a single count. V and J are TRBV2 and TRBJ2-5; D not resolved. V lost 6 bases and J lost 0, with 8 bases in between. There are 13 residues in the CDR3. CDR1 SNHLY and CDR2 FYNNEI come from the germline V gene. This CDR3 is CASRVRYQETQYF. As DNA, the CDR3 is TGTGCCAGCAGGGTTCGGTACCAAGAGACCCAGTACTTC. The whole variable domain, filled in from reference TRBV2 and TRBJ2-5, reads EPEVTQTPSHQVTQMGQEVILRCVPISNHLYFYWYRQILGQKVEFLVSFYNNEISEKSEIFDDQFSVERPDGSNFTLKIRSTKLEDSAMYFCASRVRYQETQYFGPGTRLLVL.

Here the CDR3 DNA reads TGCGCCAGCAGCGATCCACAGGGGGCGGGGGAAAAACTGTTTTTT. It is translated as CASSDPQGAGEKLFF. The V and J genes are TRBV5-1 and TRBJ1-4; TRBD1 matches 9 bases. The CDR3 is made up of 15 amino acids. The germline V gene has CDR1 SGHRS and CDR2 YFSETQ. V gave up 4 bases and J gave up 8 bases; unmatched junction bases: 9.

V gene TRBV11-1 combines with J gene TRBJ2-7; TRBD1 aligns across 9 bases. The germline V gene has CDR1 SGHAT and CDR2 FQDESV (reference sequence). The CDR3 is 13 amino acids. The ends lost 4 bases at V and 12 bases at J; junction bases unmatched: 10. The CDR3 protein is CASSSNTDRGRYF. As DNA, the CDR3 is TGTGCCAGCAGCTCGAATACGGACAGGGGAAGGTACTTC.

This sequence joins TRBV19 and TRBJ1-2, with TRBD1 matching 9 bases. From germline, CDR1 is LNHDA and CDR2 SQIVND (reference sequence). Unmatched junction bases numbered 9, after V lost 4 bases and J lost 6 bases. The CDR3 spans 15 residues. This chain's CDR3 is CASSNPRDRVDGYTF. The DNA of the CDR3 is TGTGCCAGTAGTAACCCCCGGGACAGGGTGGATGGCTACACCTTC.

The chain carries TRBV7-3 and TRBJ2-5; D is undetermined. V lost 5 bases and J 4 bases, leaving 11 bases between the germline ends. Per germline, CDR1 SGHTA and CDR2 FQGTGA. The CDR3 has 13 amino acids. CDR3 sequence: CASSPLTGETQYF. As DNA, the CDR3 is TGTGCCAGCAGCCCCTTAACGGGAGAGACCCAGTACTTC. Based on the CDR3 plus reference TRBV7-3 and TRBJ2-5, the full variable domain is GAGVSQTPSNKVTEKGKYVELRCDPISGHTALYWYRQSLGQGPEFLIYFQGTGAADDSGLPNDRFFAVRPEGSVSTLKIQRTERGDSAVYLCASSPLTGETQYFGPGTRLLVL.

The chain employs TRBV15 and TRBJ2-7, with 8 bases matching TRBD1. The germline V gene has CDR1 LNHNV and CDR2 YYDKDF (reference sequence). The J segment lost 6 bases and the V segment lost 3 bases, leaving 16 bases of the junction unmatched. The CDR3 runs 17 residues. The CDR3 reads CATSSPGQGGLVAEQYF. The CDR3 DNA sequence: TGTGCCACCAGCAGCCCCGGACAGGGAGGATTAGTCGCCGAGCAGTACTTC.

V gene TRBV5-6 combines with J gene TRBJ1-1; TRBD1 is a possible D gene (5 bases). Germline V gene lookup returns CDR1 SGHDT and CDR2 YYEEEE. The CDR3 loop spans 13 amino acids. The V and J ends lost 6 bases and 8 bases respectively, with 17 bases between them. As DNA, the CDR3 is TGTGCCAGCACAAGGGGCGATTGGTCCGAAGCTTTCTTT. Protein: CASTRGDWSEAFF.

The rearrangement joins TRBV27 to TRBJ2-7; TRBD1 matches at 7 bases. V gave up 4 bases and J gave up 2 bases; unmatched junction bases: 5. Germline CDR1 reads MNHEY; CDR2 reads SMNVEV (reference sequence). The CDR3 contains 14 residues. The DNA for the CDR3 is TGTGCCAGCAGTTCCGGACAGGCGACCTACGAGCAGTACTTC. As protein: CASSSGQATYEQYF.